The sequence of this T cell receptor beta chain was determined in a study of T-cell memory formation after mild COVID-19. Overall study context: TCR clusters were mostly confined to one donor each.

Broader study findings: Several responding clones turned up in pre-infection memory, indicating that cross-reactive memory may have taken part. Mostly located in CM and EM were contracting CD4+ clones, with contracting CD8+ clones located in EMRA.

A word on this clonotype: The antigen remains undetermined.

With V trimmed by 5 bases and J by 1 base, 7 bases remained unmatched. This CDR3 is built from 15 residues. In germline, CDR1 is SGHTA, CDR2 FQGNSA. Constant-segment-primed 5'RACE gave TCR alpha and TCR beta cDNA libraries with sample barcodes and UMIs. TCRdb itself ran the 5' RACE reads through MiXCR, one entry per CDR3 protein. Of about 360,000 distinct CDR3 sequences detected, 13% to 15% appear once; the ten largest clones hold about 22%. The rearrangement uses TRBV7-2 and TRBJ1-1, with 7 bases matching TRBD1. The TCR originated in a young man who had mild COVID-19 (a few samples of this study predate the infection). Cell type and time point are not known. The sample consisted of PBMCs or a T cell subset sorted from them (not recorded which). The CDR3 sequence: CASSPRGTANTEAFF. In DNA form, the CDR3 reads TGTGCCAGCAGCCCGAGAGGGACAGCGAACACTGAAGCTTTCTTT.